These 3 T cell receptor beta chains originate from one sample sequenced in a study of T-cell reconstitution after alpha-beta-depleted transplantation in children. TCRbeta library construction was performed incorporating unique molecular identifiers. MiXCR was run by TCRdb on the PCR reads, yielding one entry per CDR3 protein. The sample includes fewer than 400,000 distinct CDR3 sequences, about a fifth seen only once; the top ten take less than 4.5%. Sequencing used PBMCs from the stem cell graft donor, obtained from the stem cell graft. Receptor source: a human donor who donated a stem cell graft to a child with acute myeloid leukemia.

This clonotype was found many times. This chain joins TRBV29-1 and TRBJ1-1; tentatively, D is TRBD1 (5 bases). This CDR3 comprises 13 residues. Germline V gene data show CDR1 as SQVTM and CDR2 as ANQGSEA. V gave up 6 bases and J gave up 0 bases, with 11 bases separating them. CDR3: CSVSWGLNTEAFF. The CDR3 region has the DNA TGCAGCGTCTCATGGGGGTTGAACACTGAAGCTTTCTTT.

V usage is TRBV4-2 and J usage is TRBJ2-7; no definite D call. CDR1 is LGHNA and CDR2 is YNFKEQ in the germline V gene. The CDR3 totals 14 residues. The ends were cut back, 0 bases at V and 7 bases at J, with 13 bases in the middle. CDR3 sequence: CASSQDVNSVEQYF. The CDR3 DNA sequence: TGTGCCAGCAGCCAAGACGTTAATTCCGTAGAGCAGTACTTC.

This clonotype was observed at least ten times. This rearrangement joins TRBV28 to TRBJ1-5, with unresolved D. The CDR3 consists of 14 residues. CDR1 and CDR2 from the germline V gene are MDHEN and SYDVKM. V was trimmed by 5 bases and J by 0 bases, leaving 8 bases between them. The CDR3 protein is CASSPHSSNQPQHF. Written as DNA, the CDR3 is TGTGCCAGCAGTCCTCACTCTAGCAATCAGCCCCAGCATTTT.